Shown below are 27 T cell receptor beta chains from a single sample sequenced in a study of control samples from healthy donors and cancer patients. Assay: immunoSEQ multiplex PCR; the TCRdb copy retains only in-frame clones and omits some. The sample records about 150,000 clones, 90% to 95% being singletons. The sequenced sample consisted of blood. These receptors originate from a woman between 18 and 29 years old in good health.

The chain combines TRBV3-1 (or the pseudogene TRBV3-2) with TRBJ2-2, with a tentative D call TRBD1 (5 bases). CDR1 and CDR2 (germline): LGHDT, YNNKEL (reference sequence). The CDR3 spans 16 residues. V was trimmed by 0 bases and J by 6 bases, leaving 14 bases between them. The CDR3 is CASSQDGAVKAGELFF. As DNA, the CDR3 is TGTGCCAGCAGCCAAGATGGGGCGGTGAAAGCCGGGGAGCTGTTTTTT.

CDR3 protein: CASSRQGAGVSPLHF. The CDR3 bases are TGTGCCAGCAGTAGACAGGGGGCAGGAGTTTCACCCCTCCACTTT. The chain is built from TRBV11-3 and TRBJ1-6; the match to TRBD1 covers 10 bases. There are 15 residues in the CDR3. Germline CDR1 is SGHNT and CDR2 is YENEEA. Unmatched junction bases numbered 8, after V lost 6 bases and J lost 9 bases.

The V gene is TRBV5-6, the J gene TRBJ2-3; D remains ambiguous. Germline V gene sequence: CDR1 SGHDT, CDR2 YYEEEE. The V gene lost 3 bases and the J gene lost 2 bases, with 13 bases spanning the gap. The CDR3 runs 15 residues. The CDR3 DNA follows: TGTGCCAGCAGCTCTCTGGGCGAAAACACAGATACGCAGTATTTT. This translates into CASSSLGENTDTQYF.

The CDR3 DNA reads as TGCGCCAGCAGCTTGGGCGATATAGGTGAAAAACTGTTTTTT. This translates into CASSLGDIGEKLFF. The chain couples TRBV5-1 to TRBJ1-4; D call uncertain. Trimming pared 0 bases from V and 7 bases from J, leaving 10 bases between. Per the germline V gene, CDR1 is SGHRS and CDR2 is YFSETQ. This CDR3 contains 14 residues.

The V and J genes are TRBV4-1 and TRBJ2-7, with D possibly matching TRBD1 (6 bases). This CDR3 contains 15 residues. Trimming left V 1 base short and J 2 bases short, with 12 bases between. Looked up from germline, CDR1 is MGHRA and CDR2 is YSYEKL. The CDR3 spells CASSQVSGAAYEQYF. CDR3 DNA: TGCGCCAGCAGCCAAGTATCAGGGGCTGCCTACGAGCAGTACTTC.

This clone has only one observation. CDR3 nucleotides: TGTGCCAGCAGTTACTCGACAGGGGGCGCGGCCGGGGAGCTGTTTTTT. It encodes CASSYSTGGAAGELFF. The chain employs TRBV6-6 and TRBJ2-2; 10 bases match TRBD1. This CDR3 has 16 amino acids. The V gene end was trimmed by 0 bases and the J gene end by 6 bases; junction bases not matched to a gene: 4. Per the germline V gene, CDR1 is MNHNY and CDR2 is SVGAGI (reference sequence).

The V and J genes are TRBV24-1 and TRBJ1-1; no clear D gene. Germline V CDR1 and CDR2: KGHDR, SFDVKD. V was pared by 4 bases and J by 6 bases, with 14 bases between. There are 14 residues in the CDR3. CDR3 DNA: TGTGCCACCAGTGACTACGCCCGACCGGCTGAAGCTTTCTTT. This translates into CATSDYARPAEAFF.

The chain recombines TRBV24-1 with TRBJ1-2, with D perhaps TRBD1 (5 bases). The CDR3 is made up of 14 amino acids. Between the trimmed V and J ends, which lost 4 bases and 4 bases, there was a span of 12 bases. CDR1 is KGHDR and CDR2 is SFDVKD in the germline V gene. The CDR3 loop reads CATSEGDMSYGYTF. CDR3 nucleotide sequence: TGTGCCACCAGTGAGGGGGATATGTCCTATGGCTACACCTTC.

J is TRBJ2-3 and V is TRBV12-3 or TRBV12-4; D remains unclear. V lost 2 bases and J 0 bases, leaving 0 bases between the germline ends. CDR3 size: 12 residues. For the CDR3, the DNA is TGTGCCAGCAGTTTAAGCACAGATACGCAGTATTTT. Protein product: CASSLSTDTQYF.

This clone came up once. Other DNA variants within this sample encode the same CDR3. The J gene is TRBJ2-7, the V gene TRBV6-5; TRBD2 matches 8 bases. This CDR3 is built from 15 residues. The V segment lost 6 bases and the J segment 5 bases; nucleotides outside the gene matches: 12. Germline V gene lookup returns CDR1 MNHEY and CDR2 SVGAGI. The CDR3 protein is CASSLQESGSHEQYF. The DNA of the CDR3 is TGTGCCAGCAGCCTGCAGGAAAGCGGGAGCCACGAGCAGTACTTC.

The CDR3 bases are TGTGCCAGCAGCCCTTCGGGGGGGGGCCCTGGAAACACCATATATTTT. It encodes CASSPSGGGPGNTIYF. This rearrangement joins TRBV9 to TRBJ1-3; possible D gene TRBD1, 6 bases. Deletions cut 4 bases from V and 2 bases from J, with 16 bases between. Looked up from germline, CDR1 is SGDLS and CDR2 is YYNGEE. This CDR3 has 16 amino acids.

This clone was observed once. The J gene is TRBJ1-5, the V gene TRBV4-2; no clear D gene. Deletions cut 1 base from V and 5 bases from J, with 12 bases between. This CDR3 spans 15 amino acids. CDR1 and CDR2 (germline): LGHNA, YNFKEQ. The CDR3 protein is CASSQAGLEDQPQHF. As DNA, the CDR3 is TGTGCCAGCAGCCAAGCAGGTTTAGAGGATCAGCCCCAGCATTTT.

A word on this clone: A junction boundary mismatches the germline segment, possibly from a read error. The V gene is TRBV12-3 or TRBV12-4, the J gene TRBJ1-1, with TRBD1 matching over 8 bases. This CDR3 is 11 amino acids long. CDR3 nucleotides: TGTGCCAGCATTCTTGGGGGGACAGGTCTTTTT. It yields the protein CASILGGTGLF.

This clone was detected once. Written as DNA, the CDR3 is TGTGCCAGCAGGTTGAACAGGGGTGGCACTGAAGCTTTCTTT. It codes for CASRLNRGGTEAFF. The rearrangement uses TRBV11-1 and TRBJ1-1; TRBD1 agrees at 7 bases. V was pared by 6 bases and J by 4 bases, with 8 bases of the junction left unmatched. Germline V CDR1 and CDR2: SGHAT, FQDESV (reference sequence). This CDR3 is 14 amino acids long.

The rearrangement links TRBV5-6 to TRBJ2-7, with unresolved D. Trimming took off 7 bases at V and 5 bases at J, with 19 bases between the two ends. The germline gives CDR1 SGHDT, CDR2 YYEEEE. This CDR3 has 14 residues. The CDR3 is CASYSLVQNHEQYF. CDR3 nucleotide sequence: TGTGCCAGCTACAGCTTGGTCCAGAACCACGAGCAGTACTTC.

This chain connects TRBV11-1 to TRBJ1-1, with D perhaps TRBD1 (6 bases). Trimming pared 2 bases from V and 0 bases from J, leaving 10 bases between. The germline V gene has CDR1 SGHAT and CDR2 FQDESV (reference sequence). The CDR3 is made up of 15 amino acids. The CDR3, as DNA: TGTGCCAGCAGCTTATCCAGGGGTCTGAACACTGAAGCTTTCTTT. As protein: CASSLSRGLNTEAFF.

The CDR3 sequence: CASSQGTVGLYEQYF. CDR3 nucleotides: TGTGCCAGCTCACAGGGGACAGTGGGCCTCTACGAGCAGTACTTC. V is TRBV18 and J is TRBJ2-7, with 7 bases aligning to TRBD1. The V gene's germline CDR1 is KGHSH and CDR2 LQKENI. Germline trimming cut 4 bases from V and 3 bases from J; bases unmatched to any gene: 9. The CDR3 contains 15 residues.

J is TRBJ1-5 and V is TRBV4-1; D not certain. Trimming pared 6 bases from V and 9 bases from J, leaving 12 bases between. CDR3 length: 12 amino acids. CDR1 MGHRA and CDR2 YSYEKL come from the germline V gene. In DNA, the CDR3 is TGCGCCAGCAGTGGCGATCTGGGGCCCCAGCATTTT. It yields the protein CASSGDLGPQHF.

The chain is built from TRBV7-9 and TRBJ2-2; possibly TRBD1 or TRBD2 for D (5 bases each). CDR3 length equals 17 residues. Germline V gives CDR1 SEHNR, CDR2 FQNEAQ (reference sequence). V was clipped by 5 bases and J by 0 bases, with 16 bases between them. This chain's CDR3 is CASSRTRGTPNTGELFF. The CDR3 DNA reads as TGTGCCAGCAGCCGAACTAGAGGGACCCCGAACACCGGGGAGCTGTTTTTT. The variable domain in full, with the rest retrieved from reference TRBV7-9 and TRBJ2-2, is DTGVSQNPRHKITKRGQNVTFRCDPISEHNRLYWYRQTLGQGPEFLTYFQNEAQLEKSRLLSDRFSAERPKGSFSTLEIQRTEQGDSAMYLCASSRTRGTPNTGELFFGEGSRLTVL.

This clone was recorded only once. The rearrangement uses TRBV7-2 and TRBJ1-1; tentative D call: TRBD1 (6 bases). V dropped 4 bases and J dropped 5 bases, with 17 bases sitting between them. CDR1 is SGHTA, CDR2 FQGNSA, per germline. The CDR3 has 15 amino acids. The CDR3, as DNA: TGTGCCAGCAGCTCCCCCTGGGGGGCGGGTACTGAAGCTTTCTTT. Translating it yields CASSSPWGAGTEAFF.

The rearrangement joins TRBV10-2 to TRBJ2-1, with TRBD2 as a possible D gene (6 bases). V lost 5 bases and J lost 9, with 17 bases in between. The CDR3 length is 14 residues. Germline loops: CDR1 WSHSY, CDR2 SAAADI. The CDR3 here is CASSPKTSSSEQFF. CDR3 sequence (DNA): TGCGCCAGCAGTCCCAAGACTAGTTCAAGTGAGCAGTTCTTC.

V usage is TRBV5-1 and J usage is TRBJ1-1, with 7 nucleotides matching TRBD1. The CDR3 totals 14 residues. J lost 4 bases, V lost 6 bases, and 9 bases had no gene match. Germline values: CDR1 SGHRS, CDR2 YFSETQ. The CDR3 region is CASTPPGQVTEAFF. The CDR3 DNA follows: TGCGCCAGCACCCCCCCTGGACAGGTCACTGAAGCTTTCTTT. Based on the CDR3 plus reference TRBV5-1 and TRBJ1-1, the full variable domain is KAGVTQTPRYLIKTRGQQVTLSCSPISGHRSVSWYQQTPGQGLQFLFEYFSETQRNKGNFPGRFSGRQFSNSRSEMNVSTLELGDSALYLCASTPPGQVTEAFFGQGTRLTVV.

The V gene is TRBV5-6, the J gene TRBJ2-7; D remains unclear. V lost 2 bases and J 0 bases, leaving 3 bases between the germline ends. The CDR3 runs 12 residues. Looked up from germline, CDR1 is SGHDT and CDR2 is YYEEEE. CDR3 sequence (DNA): TGTGCCAGCAGCTTTGACTCCTACGAGCAGTACTTC. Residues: CASSFDSYEQYF.

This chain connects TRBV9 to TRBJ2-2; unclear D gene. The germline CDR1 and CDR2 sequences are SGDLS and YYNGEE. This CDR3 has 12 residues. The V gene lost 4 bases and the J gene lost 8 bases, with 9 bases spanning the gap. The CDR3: CASSPPLGELFF. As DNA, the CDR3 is TGTGCCAGCAGCCCACCACTAGGGGAGCTGTTTTTT.

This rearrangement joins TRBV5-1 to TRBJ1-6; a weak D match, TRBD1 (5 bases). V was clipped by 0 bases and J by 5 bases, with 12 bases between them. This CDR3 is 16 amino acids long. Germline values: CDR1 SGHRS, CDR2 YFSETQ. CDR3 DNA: TGCGCCAGCAGCTTGGCCGCGGGACGGAATAATTCACCCCTCCACTTT. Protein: CASSLAAGRNNSPLHF.

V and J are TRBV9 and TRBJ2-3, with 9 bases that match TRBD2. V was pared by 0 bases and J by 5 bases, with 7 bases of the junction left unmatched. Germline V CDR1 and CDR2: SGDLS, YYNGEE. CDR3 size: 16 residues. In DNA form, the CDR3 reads TGTGCCAGCAGCGTAGTTGGTAGCGGGGGCATAGATACGCAGTATTTT. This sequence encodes CASSVVGSGGIDTQYF.

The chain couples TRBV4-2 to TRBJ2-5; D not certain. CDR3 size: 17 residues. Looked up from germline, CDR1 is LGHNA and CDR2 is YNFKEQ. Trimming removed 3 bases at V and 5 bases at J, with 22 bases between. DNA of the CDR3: TGTGCCAGCAGCCAGAATCCCTCGGCAGCCCCCAGGGAGACCCAGTACTTC. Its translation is CASSQNPSAAPRETQYF.